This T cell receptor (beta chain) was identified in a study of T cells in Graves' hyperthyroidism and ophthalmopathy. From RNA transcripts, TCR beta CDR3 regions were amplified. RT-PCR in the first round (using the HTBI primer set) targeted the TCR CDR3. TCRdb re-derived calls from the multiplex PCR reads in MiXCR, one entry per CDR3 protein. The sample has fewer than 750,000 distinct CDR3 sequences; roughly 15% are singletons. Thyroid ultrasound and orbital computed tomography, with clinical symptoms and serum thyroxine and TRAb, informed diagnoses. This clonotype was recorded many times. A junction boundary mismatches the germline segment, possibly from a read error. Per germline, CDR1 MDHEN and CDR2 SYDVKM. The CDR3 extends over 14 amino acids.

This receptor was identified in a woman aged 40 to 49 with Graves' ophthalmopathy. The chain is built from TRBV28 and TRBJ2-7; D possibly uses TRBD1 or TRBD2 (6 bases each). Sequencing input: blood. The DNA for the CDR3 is TGTGCCAGCACCCTGGGACACGGAGGGGCCGAGCAGTGCTTC. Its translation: CASTLGHGGAEQCF.